Below are 11 T cell receptor beta chains sequenced from a single sample in a study of T-cell memory formation after mild COVID-19. TCRdb reprocessed the 5' RACE reads with MiXCR, giving one entry per CDR3 protein. The sample shows under 300,000 distinct CDR3 sequences, 8% to 9% of them seen only once. The sample taken for sequencing was PBMCs or a T cell subset sorted from them (not recorded which). Every receptor here comes from a man in his late teens or twenties who had mild COVID-19 (a few samples of this study predate the infection). Cell type and time point are not known.

This clonotype turned up a few times. V gene TRBV5-6 combines with J gene TRBJ2-7, with 7 nucleotides matching TRBD2. Per germline, CDR1 SGHDT and CDR2 YYEEEE. The CDR3 has 18 residues. V trimming: 0 bases; J trimming: 6 bases; junction bases outside the gene matches: 18. CDR3 in DNA: TGTGCCAGCAGCTTGGAGCCCTTGTGGGGGAGGGTACGCGCCGAGCAGTACGTC. Translation gives CASSLEPLWGRVRAEQYV.

This clonotype was observed at least ten times. This chain connects TRBV30 to TRBJ1-5; D possibly corresponds to TRBD1 (5 bases). CDR1 and CDR2 from the germline V gene are GTSNPN and SVGIG (reference sequence). The CDR3 has 13 amino acids. Trimming removed 2 bases at V and 1 base at J, with 6 bases between. CDR3 residues: CAWSQGSNQPQHF. CDR3 in DNA: TGTGCCTGGAGTCAGGGAAGCAATCAGCCCCAGCATTTT. The full variable domain, rest sourced from reference TRBV30 and TRBJ1-5, is SQTIHQWPATLVQPVGSPLSLECTVEGTSNPNLYWYRQAAGRGLQLLFYSVGIGQISSEVPQNLSASRPQDRQFILSSKKLLLSDSGFYLCAWSQGSNQPQHFGDGTRLSIL.

The V and J genes are TRBV7-2 and TRBJ2-1; TRBD2 agrees at 8 bases. The CDR3 totals 14 residues. V lost 5 bases and J lost 9; bases outside the gene matches: 9. Germline V CDR1 and CDR2: SGHTA, FQGNSA. The CDR3 spells CASSRSGGWGEQFF. DNA for the CDR3: TGTGCCAGCAGCCGGAGCGGGGGATGGGGTGAGCAGTTCTTC.

The chain carries TRBV12-5 and TRBJ2-2, with 11 bases matching TRBD2. The length of the CDR3 is 17 residues. Germline V gene data show CDR1 as LGHNT and CDR2 as FRNRAP. The V and J ends lost 3 bases and 2 bases, in that order; junction bases with no gene match: 5. CDR3 amino acids: CASGLLLAGENTGELFF. The CDR3 DNA follows: TGTGCTAGTGGTTTACTACTAGCGGGGGAAAACACCGGGGAGCTGTTTTTT.

This chain joins TRBV4-2 and TRBJ1-6; TRBD1 matches 9 bases. The CDR3 spans 16 residues. With 4 bases clipped from V and 8 bases from J, the junction kept 9 bases outside the gene matches. The germline CDR1 and CDR2 sequences are LGHNA and YNFKEQ. In DNA, the CDR3 is TGTGCCAGCAGCCGTTCCCGGACAGGGGCGTATTCACCCCTCCACTTT. Amino acid sequence: CASSRSRTGAYSPLHF.

The rearrangement uses TRBV24-1 and TRBJ2-3; TRBD1 agrees at 10 bases. After removal of 4 bases from V and 5 bases from J, the junction contained 5 bases not matched to a gene. In germline, CDR1 is KGHDR, CDR2 SFDVKD. The CDR3 loop spans 15 amino acids. CDR3 bases: TGTGCCACCAGTGACCGGACAGGGGGAGTAGATACGCAGTATTTT. Protein product: CATSDRTGGVDTQYF.

This clonotype came up a few times. The chain uses TRBV5-1 and TRBJ1-1; TRBD1 aligns across 7 bases. Germline V gene lookup returns CDR1 SGHRS and CDR2 YFSETQ. V lost 4 bases to trimming and J lost 1 base; unmatched junction nucleotides: 7. This CDR3 is 15 amino acids long. CDR3 loop: CASSLQGPPNTEAFF. The CDR3 region has the DNA TGCGCCAGCAGCCTACAGGGGCCCCCGAACACTGAAGCTTTCTTT.

The genes are TRBV6-5 and TRBJ2-5, with D perhaps being TRBD1 or TRBD2 (6 bases each). The germline CDR1 and CDR2 sequences are MNHEY and SVGAGI. This CDR3 has 14 residues. V was shortened by 5 bases and J by 4 bases, with 14 bases between the two germline ends. In nucleotides, the CDR3 is TGTGCCAGCAGTCAGGGGCCGGGGGTAGAGACCCAGTACTTC. Protein sequence: CASSQGPGVETQYF.

This clonotype was recorded a few times. The V gene is TRBV6-5, the J gene TRBJ1-1; possibly TRBD1 for D (6 bases). The V gene lost 7 bases and the J gene lost 3 bases, with 12 bases spanning the gap. The CDR3 extends over 13 amino acids. CDR1 MNHEY and CDR2 SVGAGI come from the germline V gene. The CDR3: CASTPRGDTEAFF. The CDR3 region has the DNA TGTGCCAGCACACCGAGGGGGGACACTGAAGCTTTCTTT.

This CDR3 is CATSTHEKDIPSGANVLTF. The CDR3 DNA is TGTGCCACCAGCACCCACGAAAAGGACATTCCCTCTGGGGCCAACGTCCTGACTTTC. The rearrangement links TRBV15 to TRBJ2-6; D might be TRBD1 (5 bases). V lost 4 bases to trimming and J lost 0 bases, with 19 bases between them. The CDR3 has 19 residues. Germline V gene lookup returns CDR1 LNHNV and CDR2 YYDKDF (reference sequence).

The J gene is TRBJ1-2, the V gene TRBV7-9; possibly TRBD1 for D (6 bases). This CDR3 is 15 amino acids long. Trimming took off 1 base at V and 3 bases at J, with 12 bases between the two ends. Germline CDR1 and CDR2: SEHNR and FQNEAQ (reference sequence). The CDR3 DNA follows: TGTGCCAGCAGCTTAGATGGAGGGGGTGACTATGGCTACACCTTC. Residues: CASSLDGGGDYGYTF.